The 32 T cell receptor beta chains in this list originate from one sample, sequenced in a study of T cell responses to AZD1222 COVID-19 vaccine. Only in-frame clones appear in the TCRdb table, and some are missing; sequencing was by immunoSEQ multiplex PCR. The sample carries around 180,000 clones, around nine tenths recorded once. Sequences were derived from peripheral blood, sampled 28 days after the second AZD1222 dose. These receptors were collected from an adult who received the AZD1222 COVID-19 vaccine.

This CDR3 is CASSWGGAKGQYF. CDR3 coding DNA: TGTGCCAGCAGTTGGGGGGGGGCAAAAGGACAGTACTTC. This chain uses TRBV28 with TRBJ2-7; D is perhaps TRBD2 (7 bases). CDR1 is MDHEN and CDR2 is SYDVKM in the germline V gene. The CDR3 has 13 amino acids. The V and J ends lost 4 bases and 10 bases respectively, with 17 bases between them.

The chain uses TRBV28 and TRBJ1-1; a possible D gene is TRBD1 (5 bases). CDR3 length: 13 residues. V shed 7 bases and J shed 6 bases, with 15 bases lying between them. The germline CDR1 and CDR2 sequences are MDHEN and SYDVKM. As DNA, the CDR3 is TGTGCCAGCACCAAGCGGGGGTTGGCTGAAGCTTTCTTT. It specifies CASTKRGLAEAFF.

The chain uses TRBV28 and TRBJ2-7; 8 nucleotides match TRBD1. V dropped 9 bases and J dropped 6; count of bases not matched to a gene: 22. The germline CDR1 and CDR2 sequences are MDHEN and SYDVKM. The CDR3 length is 17 residues. The CDR3 loop reads CASNQPPTGGRSPEQYF. CDR3 DNA: TGTGCCAGTAACCAACCACCAACAGGGGGACGGTCTCCCGAGCAGTACTTC.

The chain combines TRBV6-1 with TRBJ1-4; D is unclear. The CDR3 contains 11 residues. Between the trimmed V and J ends, which lost 3 bases and 9 bases, there was a span of 5 bases. Germline V CDR1 and CDR2: MNHNS, SASEGT. CDR3 sequence reads: CASSEGQKLFF. The CDR3 coding sequence is TGTGCCAGCAGTGAGGGTCAAAAACTGTTTTTT.

The rearrangement joins TRBV11-1 to TRBJ1-4; D gene ambiguous. Trimming took off 7 bases at V and 8 bases at J, with 14 bases between the two ends. The CDR3 runs to 13 residues. CDR1 and CDR2 (germline): SGHAT, FQDESV (reference sequence). This chain's CDR3 is CASTPDPREKLFF. The CDR3 DNA reads TGTGCCAGCACCCCGGACCCTCGGGAAAAACTGTTTTTT.

The chain has TRBV12-3 or TRBV12-4 and TRBJ2-7; D is uncertain. V lost 2 bases, J lost 2 bases, and 4 bases lay in between. This CDR3 is built from 12 residues. CDR3 loop: CASSLPPYEQYF. CDR3 DNA: TGTGCCAGCAGTTTACCTCCCTACGAGCAGTACTTC.

The chain joins TRBV29-1 to TRBJ2-4; no clear D. V lost 5 bases and J lost 6, with 8 bases in between. The germline CDR1 and CDR2 sequences are SQVTM and ANQGSEA. The CDR3 runs 11 residues. The DNA of the CDR3 is TGCAGCGTTTACTGGCTAAACATTCAGTACTTC. Its translation: CSVYWLNIQYF.

V is TRBV25-1 and J is TRBJ2-7; possibly TRBD1 for D (6 bases). This CDR3 has 14 residues. Germline V CDR1 and CDR2: MGHDK, SYGVNS. V was shortened by 4 bases and J by 6 bases, with 16 bases between the two germline ends. The CDR3 coding sequence is TGTGCCAGCAGTGCCCGGACAGCTGTAGGCGAGCAGTACTTC. This translates into CASSARTAVGEQYF.

This clone was recorded a few times. The chain employs TRBV19 and TRBJ1-5, with D hard to call. The CDR3 contains 12 residues. V was shortened by 6 bases and J by 9 bases, with 12 bases between the two germline ends. Per the germline V gene, CDR1 is LNHDA and CDR2 is SQIVND (reference sequence). For the CDR3, the DNA is TGTGCCAGTAGCATTCCGGACGGGCCCCAGCATTTT. It codes for CASSIPDGPQHF.

This clone was counted only a few times. The chain carries TRBV28 and TRBJ1-3; TRBD1 agrees at 12 bases. Germline lookup yields CDR1 MDHEN and CDR2 SYDVKM. With V trimmed by 5 bases and J by 2 bases, 10 bases remained unmatched. The CDR3 has 18 amino acids. This CDR3 reads CASSPQWGTGGPGNTIYF. CDR3 nucleotides: TGTGCCAGCAGTCCCCAGTGGGGGACAGGGGGCCCTGGAAACACCATATATTTT.

This chain joins TRBV6-2 or TRBV6-3 and TRBJ2-3; possibly TRBD2 for D (6 bases). The CDR3 is 16 residues long. Trimming left V 4 bases short and J 7 bases short, with 21 bases between. Germline CDR1 and CDR2: MNHEY and SVGEGT. CDR3: CASSSGFSGALNTQYF. The CDR3 bases are TGTGCCAGCAGTTCGGGTTTTAGCGGCGCCCTGAATACGCAGTATTTT.

The rearrangement joins TRBV18 to TRBJ1-4, with 7 bases matching TRBD1. Germline V gene lookup returns CDR1 KGHSH and CDR2 LQKENI. The CDR3 consists of 13 residues. V was pared by 5 bases and J by 3 bases, with 0 bases of the junction left unmatched. The CDR3 sequence: CASSGTANEKLFF. CDR3 sequence (DNA): TGTGCCAGCTCAGGGACAGCTAATGAAAAACTGTTTTTT.

The chain carries TRBV30 and TRBJ2-1; possibly TRBD1 for D (6 bases). CDR1 and CDR2 (germline): GTSNPN, SVGIG (reference sequence). The CDR3 covers 13 residues. Trimming removed 5 bases from V and 7 bases from J, with 15 bases in between. The CDR3 DNA sequence: TGTGCCTGGGGGGGCTCCCTCAGAAATGAGCAGTTCTTC. Protein product: CAWGGSLRNEQFF.

As to this clone: At one of its ends the junction is not consistent with the germline gene, which may arise from a read error. The chain combines TRBV18 with TRBJ1-2, with TRBD1 matching over 10 bases. In germline, CDR1 is KGHSH, CDR2 LQKENI. This CDR3 has 14 amino acids. The CDR3 protein is CASSPLGQGEGYTF. CDR3 coding DNA: TGTGCCAGCTCCCCACTTGGACAGGGGGAAGGCTACACCTTC.

The V call is TRBV6-5, the J call TRBJ1-5; D not certain. V lost 8 bases to trimming and J lost 5 bases, with 13 bases between them. In germline, CDR1 is MNHEY, CDR2 SVGAGI. This CDR3 has 13 amino acids. CDR3 coding DNA: TGTGCCAGCCGGACGGGGTATTATCAGCCCCAGCATTTT. This encodes CASRTGYYQPQHF.

This sequence joins TRBV24-1 and TRBJ2-7; 8 nucleotides align to TRBD1. Per the germline V gene, CDR1 is KGHDR and CDR2 is SFDVKD. J gave up 3 bases and V 3 bases, and 6 bases lay outside the gene matches. This CDR3 region has 15 residues. The CDR3 is CATSDPTGQGYEQYF. CDR3 coding DNA: TGTGCCACCAGTGATCCCACTGGACAGGGCTACGAGCAGTACTTC.

V is TRBV9 and J is TRBJ2-7, with a possible D match to TRBD1 (6 bases). Per the germline V gene, CDR1 is SGDLS and CDR2 is YYNGEE. The CDR3 is 15 residues long. V was pared by 0 bases and J by 2 bases, with 12 bases between. The CDR3 protein is CASSVGTGQPYEQYF. As DNA, the CDR3 is TGTGCCAGCAGCGTAGGTACAGGACAGCCCTACGAGCAGTACTTC.

V usage is TRBV19 and J usage is TRBJ1-6, with 10 bases fitting TRBD1. From germline, CDR1 is LNHDA and CDR2 SQIVND (reference sequence). Trimming took 4 bases from V and 4 from J; bases not matched to a gene: 1. The CDR3 loop spans 15 amino acids. CDR3 sequence reads: CASSTGQGYNSPLHF. CDR3 sequence (DNA): TGTGCCAGTAGTACGGGACAGGGGTATAATTCACCCCTCCACTTT.

A note on this clone: Compared with germline, one end of the junction differs, possibly owing to a read error. This sample also contains other DNA sequences that code for the same CDR3. The chain uses TRBV18 and TRBJ2-2, with unresolved D. This CDR3 has 13 amino acids. Germline V CDR1 and CDR2: KGHSH, LQKENI. DNA of the CDR3: TGTGCCAGCTCCCCACGGTGGGCCGGGGAGCTGTTTTTT. Translating gives CASSPRWAGELFF.

V gene TRBV27 combines with J gene TRBJ2-3; 13 positions match TRBD2. The CDR3 is made up of 20 amino acids. V was pared by 5 bases and J by 2 bases, with 16 bases of the junction left unmatched. Germline V gene data show CDR1 as MNHEY and CDR2 as SMNVEV (reference sequence). CDR3 loop: CASSPQIGLAGVPFTDTQYF. CDR3 in DNA: TGTGCCAGCAGTCCTCAAATCGGACTAGCGGGGGTACCCTTCACAGATACGCAGTATTTT.

V usage is TRBV7-3 and J usage is TRBJ2-2; 8 bases match TRBD2. Germline V gene lookup returns CDR1 SGHTA and CDR2 FQGTGA. Unmatched junction bases numbered 8, after V lost 4 bases and J lost 4 bases. The CDR3 spans 16 residues. The chain's CDR3 is CASSSGAGDSTGELFF. The CDR3, as DNA: TGTGCCAGCAGCTCTGGAGCGGGAGACTCCACCGGGGAGCTGTTTTTT.

The chain couples TRBV9 to TRBJ2-7, with 11 bases matching TRBD2. The V and J ends lost 2 bases and 3 bases, in that order; junction bases with no gene match: 1. The CDR3 has 14 residues. Germline CDR1 SGDLS, CDR2 YYNGEE. The CDR3 spells CASSVLAGGYEQYF. DNA of the CDR3: TGTGCCAGCAGCGTTCTAGCGGGAGGCTACGAGCAGTACTTC.

The chain couples TRBV12-5 to TRBJ2-2; the D is unclear. CDR1 is LGHNT, CDR2 FRNRAP, per germline. The length of the CDR3 is 16 residues. V gave up 6 bases and J gave up 0 bases, with 14 bases separating them. CDR3: CASGPPAASNTGELFF. For the CDR3, the DNA is TGTGCTAGTGGCCCCCCCGCAGCCTCGAACACCGGGGAGCTGTTTTTT.

The chain is built from TRBV9 and TRBJ2-4; 8 nucleotides agree with TRBD2. CDR1 SGDLS and CDR2 YYNGEE come from the germline V gene. CDR3 size: 15 residues. V shed 3 bases and J 6 bases; nucleotides not matched to a gene: 8. Written as DNA, the CDR3 is TGTGCCAGCAGCGCAGGATCCCTAGCGGGAAACATTCAGTACTTC. It encodes CASSAGSLAGNIQYF.

The genes are TRBV24-1 and TRBJ1-2, with D possibly matching TRBD1 (6 bases). Trimming took off 8 bases at V and 7 bases at J, with 25 bases between the two ends. The CDR3 has 16 residues. The germline V gene has CDR1 KGHDR and CDR2 SFDVKD. For the CDR3, the DNA is TGTGCCACCATAAGCGTTAATGGGACATCCCTCTGTGGCTACACCTTC. It codes for CATISVNGTSLCGYTF.

This chain connects TRBV19 to TRBJ1-4; 9 bases line up with TRBD1. This CDR3 is 17 amino acids long. Germline V lookup: CDR1 LNHDA, CDR2 SQIVND (reference sequence). Trimming cost V 3 bases and J 0 bases; bases outside gene matches: 5. The DNA of the CDR3 is TGTGCCAGTAGTATGGGACAGGGATGGGCAACTAATGAAAAACTGTTTTTT. It is translated as CASSMGQGWATNEKLFF.

The genes are TRBV5-6 and TRBJ2-3; 10 bases fit TRBD2. The V gene end was trimmed by 5 bases and the J gene end by 5 bases; junction bases not matched to a gene: 17. The CDR3 covers 18 residues. Germline V gives CDR1 SGHDT, CDR2 YYEEEE. The CDR3 protein is CASSLGLAGVRRGDTQYF. Written as DNA, the CDR3 is TGTGCCAGCAGTCTGGGCCTAGCGGGAGTCCGACGAGGAGATACGCAGTATTTT. Supplemented by reference TRBV5-6 and TRBJ2-3, the full variable domain reads DAGVTQSPTHLIKTRGQQVTLRCSPKSGHDTVSWYQQALGQGPQFIFQYYEEEERQRGNFPDRFSGHQFPNYSSELNVNALLLGDSALYLCASSLGLAGVRRGDTQYFGPGTRLTVL.

The chain joins TRBV2 to TRBJ2-2; 14 nucleotides line up with TRBD2. The CDR3 covers 22 residues. V lost 2 bases and J lost 3; bases outside the gene matches: 17. Germline V gene sequence: CDR1 SNHLY, CDR2 FYNNEI. CDR3 DNA sequence: TGTGCCAGCAGTGAATTGGGGCTGCCGGGACTAGCGGGAGTCCGAGACACCGGGGAGCTGTTTTTT. This gives the protein CASSELGLPGLAGVRDTGELFF.

The chain is built from TRBV15 and TRBJ1-5; 12 bases align to TRBD1. This CDR3 is built from 16 residues. Unmatched junction bases numbered 8, after V lost 5 bases and J lost 6 bases. Germline-derived CDR1 and CDR2 are LNHNV and YYDKDF (reference sequence). The CDR3 sequence is CATSARDRGRGQPQHF. The CDR3 DNA follows: TGTGCCACCAGCGCTCGGGACAGGGGGCGCGGTCAGCCCCAGCATTTT.

V gene TRBV29-1 combines with J gene TRBJ2-3; D unresolved. The germline gives CDR1 SQVTM, CDR2 ANQGSEA. This CDR3 contains 13 residues. V shed 4 bases and J shed 2 bases, with 10 bases lying between them. CDR3 loop: CSVGGSVTDTQYF. In DNA form, the CDR3 reads TGCAGCGTTGGGGGTTCGGTCACAGATACGCAGTATTTT.

The chain joins TRBV5-4 to TRBJ2-7; D is tentatively TRBD1 or TRBD2 (6 bases each). This CDR3 has 15 amino acids. CDR1 is SGHNT, CDR2 YYREEE, per germline (reference sequence). V lost 3 bases and J lost 4, with 17 bases in between. This CDR3 is CASSWALGGKYEQYF. The CDR3 coding sequence is TGTGCCAGCAGCTGGGCTTTGGGGGGCAAGTACGAGCAGTACTTC.

This chain links TRBV5-8 with TRBJ1-1; maybe TRBD1 (5 bases). The CDR3 totals 14 residues. The germline V gene has CDR1 SGHTS and CDR2 YDEGEE. V lost 6 bases to trimming and J lost 4 bases, with 16 bases between them. CDR3 loop: CASNTGRYITEAFF. The CDR3 nucleotides read TGTGCCAGCAACACGGGACGGTACATCACTGAAGCTTTCTTT.